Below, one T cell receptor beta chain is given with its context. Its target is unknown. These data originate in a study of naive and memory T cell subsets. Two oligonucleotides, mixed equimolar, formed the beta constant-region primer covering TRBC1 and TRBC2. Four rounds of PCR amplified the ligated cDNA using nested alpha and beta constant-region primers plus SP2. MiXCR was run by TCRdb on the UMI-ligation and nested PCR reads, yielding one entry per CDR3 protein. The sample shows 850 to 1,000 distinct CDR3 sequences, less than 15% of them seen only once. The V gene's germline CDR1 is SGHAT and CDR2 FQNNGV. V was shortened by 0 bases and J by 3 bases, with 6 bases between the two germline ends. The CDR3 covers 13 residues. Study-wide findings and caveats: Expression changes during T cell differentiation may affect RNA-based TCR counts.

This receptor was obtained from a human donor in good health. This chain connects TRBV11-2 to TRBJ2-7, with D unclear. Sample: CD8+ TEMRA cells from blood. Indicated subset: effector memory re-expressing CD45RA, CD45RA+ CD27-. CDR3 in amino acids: CASSLDSSYEQYF. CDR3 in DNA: TGTGCCAGCAGCTTAGATTCTAGCTACGAGCAGTACTTC.